This T cell receptor (beta chain) emerged from a study of shared clonotypes between healthy human individuals. Deletions cut 6 bases from V and 3 bases from J, with 14 bases between. Germline CDR1 reads SGHTA; CDR2 reads FQGNSA. CDR3 size: 14 residues. Here immunoSEQ multiplex PCR was the method, and the copy in TCRdb shows in-frame clones only, minus some. Counted here are 1,400,000 or so clones, about 98.5% occurring once; the ten biggest clones make up approximately 0.38%. The chain has TRBV7-2 and TRBJ1-2, with D uncertain. Sequenced material: naive CD4+ T cells sorted from blood. Subset specified: CD45RA+ positively selected. The source is a man aged 30-40 years in good health. In DNA form, the CDR3 reads TGTGCCAGCAGTCAAGACGGGGTAGACTATGGCTACACCTTC. Translated, it gives CASSQDGVDYGYTF.